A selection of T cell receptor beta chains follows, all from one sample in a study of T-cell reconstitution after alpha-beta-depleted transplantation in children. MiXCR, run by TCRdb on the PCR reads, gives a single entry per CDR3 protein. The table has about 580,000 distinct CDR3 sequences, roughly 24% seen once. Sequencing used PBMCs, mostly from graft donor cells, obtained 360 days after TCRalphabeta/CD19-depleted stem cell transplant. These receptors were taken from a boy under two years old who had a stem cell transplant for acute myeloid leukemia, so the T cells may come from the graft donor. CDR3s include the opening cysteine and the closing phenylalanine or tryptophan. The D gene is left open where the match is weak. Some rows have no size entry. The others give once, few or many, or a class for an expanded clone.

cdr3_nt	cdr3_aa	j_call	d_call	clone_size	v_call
TGTGCCAGCAGTCCCTCGACAGACGGGGGAGGGGAGACCCAGTACTTC	CASSPSTDGGGETQYF	TRBJ2-5	TRBD2	once	TRBV6-5
TGTGCCAGCAGTTCCTACGGGACGGGTGGAAACACCATATATTTT	CASSSYGTGGNTIYF	TRBJ1-3	.	few	TRBV12-3/TRBV12-4
TGCAGTGCTAGTCCGAACACAGGGGGCGCCTATGGCTACACCTTC	CSASPNTGGAYGYTF	TRBJ1-2	TRBD1	few	TRBV20-1
TGCAGTGCTAGTTTGGGATACCAGGCCCCCTACGAGCAGTACTTC	CSASLGYQAPYEQYF	TRBJ2-7	.	.	TRBV20-1
TGCAGTGCTAGACCATGGGTCCCCCAAGAGACCCAGTACTTC	CSARPWVPQETQYF	TRBJ2-5	.	few	TRBV20-1
TGTGCCAGCAGCTTGGCCAGTGGGACAGGGTTGGCAGATACGCAGTATTTT	CASSLASGTGLADTQYF	TRBJ2-3	TRBD1	once	TRBV5-5
TGCAGTGCTCTGGGACTGGACCAAGAGACCCAGTACTTC	CSALGLDQETQYF	TRBJ2-5	.	.	TRBV20-1
TGTGCCACCAGTGATTTGGAGGGATCTGAAGCTTTCTTT	CATSDLEGSEAFF	TRBJ1-1	.	few	TRBV24-1
TGTGCCACCAGCAGGAGGGCAATGGGGGCGGGCAATCAGCCCCAGCATTTT	CATSRRAMGAGNQPQHF	TRBJ1-5	.	.	TRBV15
TGTGCCATCTGTGGGGACGACTATGGCTACACCTTC	CAICGDDYGYTF	TRBJ1-2	.	many	TRBV10-3
TGCGCCAGCAGTGTGGCAGAAAATCAGCCCCAGCATTTT	CASSVAENQPQHF	TRBJ1-5	.	few	TRBV10-1
TGCAGCGTTGAGGGTAGCACTGAAGCTTTCTTT	CSVEGSTEAFF	TRBJ1-1	.	.	TRBV29-1
TGTGCCAGCAGCTTAGCGGACAGGAGTTATGGCTACACCTTC	CASSLADRSYGYTF	TRBJ1-2	TRBD1	once	TRBV11-1
TGCGCCAGCAGCCAAGAGGGGACACCCGAGCAGTACTTC	CASSQEGTPEQYF	TRBJ2-7	.	many	TRBV4-3
TGCAGTGCAACCCAGGGGGCCACGGCTTTCTTT	CSATQGATAFF	TRBJ1-1	TRBD1	few	TRBV20-1
TGTGCCTGGAGGGGCCCATACTACGAGCAGTACTTC	CAWRGPYYEQYF	TRBJ2-7	.	many	TRBV30